The clone carrying this T cell receptor beta chain was seen more than once but under ten times. Preparing the TCRbeta library involved the use of unique molecular identifiers. TCRdb reprocessed the PCR reads via MiXCR and lists one record per CDR3 protein. The repertoire includes roughly 300,000 distinct CDR3 sequences, 9.9% of them detected once, and 10% sits in the top ten. These data are taken from a study of T-cell reconstitution after alpha-beta-depleted transplantation in children. This TCR derives from a human donor who donated a stem cell graft to a child with SCID. Sequencing was performed on PBMCs from the stem cell graft donor, taken from the stem cell graft.

CDR3 in amino acids: CSATRLAGGDEQYF. The DNA of the CDR3 is TGCAGTGCTACAAGACTAGCGGGGGGAGACGAGCAGTACTTC. The chain is built from TRBV20-1 and TRBJ2-7, with TRBD2 identical over 13 bases. The CDR3 covers 14 residues. The J segment lost 5 bases and the V segment lost 4 bases, leaving 5 bases of the junction unmatched. Germline V gene lookup returns CDR1 DFQATT and CDR2 SNEGSKA (reference sequence).